This T cell receptor beta chain originates from a study of cytomegalovirus exposure and HLA in healthy donors (dated by TCRdb to 2017 to 2019). Regarding the study in general: In an earlier analysis of fewer than 750 of the donors, approximately 300 Gb of sequence data and about 110 million unique TCR beta sequences from 180 million or so T cells were reported. Roughly 300 gigabases of sequencing data and approximately 84 million unique TCR sequences were included in an early release covering over 600 HLA-typed donors. Of the approximately 400 genotyped donors, 81% fell in the genetic ancestry cluster associated with self-reported Caucasian donors. The aim of the study was to test whether cataloging public T cell receptors could identify signatures of past pathogen exposure. The study profiled the T cell repertoires of some 610 subjects by immunosequencing and related them to cytomegalovirus serostatus. A separate validation cohort of roughly 130 different subjects was used in addition to the roughly 700-subject first cohort. To predict cytomegalovirus infection status, the study combined high-throughput TCR immunosequencing, statistical association of individual TCRs with disease status, and machine learning. To study patterns of TCR occurrence, a later analysis re-analyzed previously published TCR beta repertoires from several hundred donors and added high-resolution HLA genotyping. The later analysis used no new phenotypic data to find candidate immune exposures, relying instead on TCR beta sequences and their occurrence across donors. An earlier analysis of 587 of the donors applied high-throughput TCR beta sequencing to assess whether each TCR beta V gene segment acted as functional or pseudogenic. Donor age, sex, ethnicity and CMV serostatus were compiled alongside the repertoire data. A later genetic analysis used genome-wide SNP genotypes for about 65% of the roughly 700 donors, treating that subset as a discovery cohort. Every discovery cohort repertoire had been produced on one sequencing platform. HLA typing covered class I and class II loci at four-digit resolution. Typing coverage differed by locus: A, B, C, DRB1 and DQB1 were typed in roughly 629-640 donors, DQA1 in about 500, DPA1 in some 570, and DPB1 in 472. Several DR-DQ haplotypes were treated as single units for association and clustering because of strong linkage in the cohort. Among some 400 genotyped donors of the cohort, an average of approximately 200,000 unique TCR beta nucleotide sequences was sequenced per donor, of which 15% to 20% were non-productive.

In total, just over 650 healthy bone marrow donors made up the cohort. At the time of sampling, every cohort member was nominally healthy, though immune exposures that went unrecorded were likely present. The donor was CMV seropositive and was included in the group of 250 to 350 seropositive cohort members. Every donor gave a peripheral blood sample, and the peripheral blood mononuclear cells from that sample were used for TCR beta sequencing. Genomic DNA was extracted from the blood cell samples with the Qiagen DNeasy Blood Extraction Kit. Library preparation was by the immunoSEQ multiplex PCR assay. For the multiplex PCR, a mixture combining 60 forward primers for TCR Vbeta segments and 13 reverse primers for TCR Jbeta segments was used. A multiplex PCR assay on genomic DNA amplified the CDR3 region of rearranged TCR beta genes. The Illumina HiSeq System was used to sequence the amplified TCR beta libraries as 87-base-pair reads. The study's own analysis went as follows. A later analysis counted some 74 million unique TCR beta chains across the 650 to 700 repertoires, and roughly 10 million of these chains were shared by at least two donors. Raw reads were error-corrected and collapsed into unique sequences by a nearest-neighbor algorithm in which closely related sequences were merged to remove PCR and sequencing errors. Alignment of CDR3 sequences to IMGT reference sequences was used to assign V, D and J gene segments. For a sequence to be retained, a match of at least six nucleotides to both a V gene segment and a J gene segment was required. A rearrangement was called productive if the CDR3 had no stop codons and remained in frame with V and J, and every other rearrangement was called non-productive. Following IMGT convention, CDR3 was defined as the stretch from the second conserved V-encoded cysteine up to the conserved J-encoded phenylalanine. In an earlier analysis of around 640 of the donors, sequences lacking an unambiguous match to a single V gene segment were excluded. An earlier analysis of approximately 590 of the donors called V segments functional above 56.7% productive rearrangements and segregating when the between-donor standard deviation exceeded 5%. A statistical classification framework was built for diagnosing cytomegalovirus status from the catalog of TCR beta chain sequences. In a later analysis, V and J genes were assigned by comparing TCR nucleotide sequences against IMGT/GENE-DB human TR gene sequences. Using the TCRdist pipeline, a later analysis assigned CDR3 sequences along with most-parsimonious VDJ recombination scenarios. A later analysis defined each TCR beta chain by its CDR3 amino acid sequence plus V-gene family, and excluded reads lacking a unique V-gene family. In a later analysis, 550 to 650 highly shared, low-generation-probability nucleotide sequences were removed to address suspected cross-contamination and a sequencing artifact. In a later analysis, a clonal expansion index was calculated for each public chain from normalized within-repertoire ranks of inferred template counts. A later analysis computed generation probabilities with a VDJ recombination model fitted to out-of-frame rearrangements, and checked the results against IGoR. In a later analysis, hypergeometric tests were used to score TCR-TCR, TCR-HLA and TCR-CMV co-occurrence, with a repertoire-size bias correction applied to TCR pairs. To estimate false discovery rates, a later analysis permuted the HLA or CMV assignments 20 times. In a later analysis, co-occurring TCRs were grouped using DBSCAN, with TCRdist sequence similarity added in when clustering inside HLA-allele-positive subsets. Repertoires with fewer than 30,000 or more than 120,000 public chains were left out of co-occurrence clustering, as were about five repertoires with anomalous nucleotide sharing. TCRdb retrieved this table from immuneACCESS and kept in-frame rearrangements only. Not all clones are present; in checked studies, unresolved V genes account for under half, and no reason is known for the remainder. The V and J calls and clone size come from that table; D and trimming were worked out from the DNA. For this sample there are over 150,000 clones; around four fifths appear just once. The ten top clones hold roughly 5% of the sample.

A word on this clone: The target of this receptor is not known. Nothing much larger sits one base from this clone, and base qualities are not available.

Broad study findings and their caveats: Correlated functional status among segregating V segments might reflect linkage disequilibrium, but an unknown experimental factor could not be ruled out. The 87-base-pair reads could not distinguish some IMGT-functional V segments, including TRBV6-2 and TRBV6-3, so those segments were excluded. A later analysis found that most CMV-associated TCR beta chains appeared HLA-restricted, with HLA associations seemingly driven largely by CMV exposure. According to the authors, the approach could potentially be generalized to other disease states and immunological phenotypes. A later analysis found that HLA-associated TCR beta chains were more clonally expanded and had lower generation probabilities than equally common non-associated chains. Broadly in line with IMGT annotations, most TCR beta V segments showed up in productive rearrangements about 87% or about 30% of the time in an earlier analysis of under 700 of the donors. The presence/absence analyses assumed that sequencing depth was roughly uniform across donors, and that assumption may not be true. A total of around 150 TCR beta chains were listed by the study as associated with cytomegalovirus. Immune exposure information for the cohort was limited to CMV serostatus. Because counts were too low, about 18 rarely observed V segments, including chromosome 9 orphons, were left out of the earlier analysis of 587 of the donors. In a later genetic analysis, a missense DCLRE1C variant was associated with V-gene and J-gene trimming of TCR beta chains, and the association was replicated in an independent cohort. While some public TCRs were present in many individuals, most TCR sequences turned up only very rarely across donors. A further reported finding was that TCR beta sequences accurately predicted the HLA-A and HLA-B alleles for most subjects in the first cohort. According to a later analysis, parvovirus B19, influenza, CMV and Epstein-Barr virus appeared linked to several top co-occurrence clusters. According to a later genetic analysis, donors in an Asian-associated ancestry cluster had fewer N-insertions in productive TCRs than the approximately 670-donor mean. In vitro tests confirmed that a few of the cytomegalovirus-associated TCR beta chains recognize cytomegalovirus antigens. In this cohort, only TCR beta chains were sequenced, and detectable features were limited by the absence of alpha or paired-chain data. A later analysis found that TCR association rates varied across HLA loci, with DRB1 alleles showing the most associated TCRs and HLA-C alleles the fewest. The classifier was reported to diagnose cytomegalovirus status with high specificity and sensitivity in both the original and validation cohorts. A later analysis associated some 17,000 TCR beta sequences with specific HLA alleles at a false discovery rate of 0.05. The sequencing pipeline was judged likely to have produced a cluster of highly shared sequence variants as a technical artifact. Because HLA typing was missing for some donors at each locus, association tests included only the typed subset. Strong co-occurrence of HLA alleles, especially DR and DQ, made assigning TCR associations to individual alleles difficult.

Based on the germline V gene, the CDR1 and CDR2 sequences are MNHNS and SASEGT. V was cut back by 1 base and J by 2 bases, leaving a gap of 15 bases between them. Inclusive of the bounding cysteine and phenylalanine, the CDR3 is 17 residues long. Solely the CDR3 DNA is kept, with 51 bases framed from the first base. The source is a girl aged 5 to 17 in good health and CMV-seropositive. The rearranged chain carries TRBV6-1 and TRBJ1-5; TRBD1 is perhaps the D gene, given 5 matching bases. Sequenced input: PBMCs. The sequence in DNA is TGTGCCAGCAGTGAAGGTGTGCAGGGTATTGGCAATCAGCCCCAGCATTTT. It encodes CASSEGVQGIGNQPQHF.